This TCR beta chain was retrieved from a study of cytomegalovirus exposure and HLA in healthy donors. PCR involved 60 Vbeta and 13 Jbeta primers. Profiling relied on immunoSEQ multiplex PCR, and the TCRdb table lists in-frame clones only, not all of them. The table records roughly 140,000 clones, about 64% of them present only once. The J segment lost 1 base and the V segment lost 4 bases, leaving 6 bases of the junction unmatched. The CDR3 contains 15 residues. Germline CDR1 MNHNS, CDR2 SASEGT. The clonotype originates from a man in his sixties in good health and CMV-seronegative. The V and J genes are TRBV6-1 and TRBJ1-1; 7 bases align to TRBD1. Sequencing was done on a sample of PBMCs. CDR3 amino acids: CASSALRGANTEAFF. CDR3 nucleotide sequence: TGTGCCAGCAGTGCGCTCAGGGGGGCGAACACTGAAGCTTTCTTT.